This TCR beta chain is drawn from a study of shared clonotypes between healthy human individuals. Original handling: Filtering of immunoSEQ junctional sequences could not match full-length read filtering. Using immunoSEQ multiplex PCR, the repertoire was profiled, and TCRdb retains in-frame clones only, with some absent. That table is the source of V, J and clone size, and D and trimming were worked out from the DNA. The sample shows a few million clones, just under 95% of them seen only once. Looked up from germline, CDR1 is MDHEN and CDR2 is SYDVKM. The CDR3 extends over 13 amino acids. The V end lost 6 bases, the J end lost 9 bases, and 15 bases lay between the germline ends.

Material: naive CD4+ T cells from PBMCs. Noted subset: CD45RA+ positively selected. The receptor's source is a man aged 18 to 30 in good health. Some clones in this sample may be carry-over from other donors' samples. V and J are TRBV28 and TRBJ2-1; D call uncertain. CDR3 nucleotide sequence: TGTGCCAGCAGCCTAGGTCCTTTGGGTGAGCAGTTCTTC. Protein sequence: CASSLGPLGEQFF.